The rows below give T cell receptor beta chains drawn from one sample of a study of T cell repertoires in aging, cancer and after chemotherapy. TCRdb used MiXCR to reprocess the multiplex PCR reads, holding one entry per CDR3 protein. The sample records approximately 11,000 distinct CDR3 sequences, more than 25% being singletons. The sample consisted of blood. The origin of the receptors is a human donor in good health. The CDR3 runs from the conserved cysteine through the conserved F or W. The order of the fields is J gene, V gene, clone size, D gene, CDR3 protein, CDR3 DNA. The D gene is left open where the match is weak. Clone size appears in some rows only: once, few, many, or a class for an expanded clone.

J gene: TRBJ2-7
V gene: TRBV6-5
clone size: few
D gene: .
CDR3 protein: CASSYSSLEQYF
CDR3 DNA: TGTGCCAGCAGTTACTCGAGTCTCGAGCAGTACTTC

J gene: TRBJ2-5
V gene: TRBV7-9
clone size: .
D gene: TRBD1
CDR3 protein: CASRDRGRGETQYF
CDR3 DNA: TGTGCCAGCAGGGACAGGGGGCGGGGAGAGACCCAGTACTTC

J gene: TRBJ2-5
V gene: TRBV7-9
clone size: .
D gene: TRBD1
CDR3 protein: CASSLGTGRETQYF
CDR3 DNA: TGTGCCAGCAGCCTCGGGACAGGGCGGGAGACCCAGTACTTC

J gene: TRBJ2-7
V gene: TRBV12-3/TRBV12-4
clone size: .
D gene: .
CDR3 protein: CASNLAGGGGDEQYF
CDR3 DNA: TGTGCCAGCAATTTAGCCGGGGGAGGTGGGGACGAGCAGTACTTC

J gene: TRBJ1-2
V gene: TRBV6-5
clone size: medium-sized
D gene: .
CDR3 protein: CASRVWGDYGYTF
CDR3 DNA: TGTGCCAGCAGGGTCTGGGGAGACTATGGCTACACCTTC

J gene: TRBJ2-3
V gene: TRBV27
clone size: .
D gene: .
CDR3 protein: CASSLTFRDTQYF
CDR3 DNA: TGTGCCAGCAGTTTGACGTTCAGGGATACGCAGTATTTT

J gene: TRBJ2-3
V gene: TRBV7-6
clone size: few
D gene: .
CDR3 protein: CASSLRPTLTSSTDTQYF
CDR3 DNA: TGTGCCAGCAGCTTAAGGCCGACACTTACATCTAGCACAGATACGCAGTATTTT

J gene: TRBJ2-7
V gene: TRBV6-2/TRBV6-3
clone size: .
D gene: TRBD1
CDR3 protein: CASRRQGTLEYEQYF
CDR3 DNA: TGTGCCAGCAGAAGACAGGGAACCCTAGAGTACGAGCAGTACTTC

J gene: TRBJ2-3
V gene: TRBV20-1
clone size: .
D gene: TRBD1
CDR3 protein: CSARSRDRATDTQYF
CDR3 DNA: TGCAGTGCTAGATCCCGGGACAGGGCCACAGATACGCAGTATTTT

J gene: TRBJ1-2
V gene: TRBV7-2
clone size: .
D gene: .
CDR3 protein: CASSQGTSNYGYTF
CDR3 DNA: TGTGCCAGCAGCCAAGGGACGTCTAACTATGGCTACACCTTC

J gene: TRBJ2-5
V gene: TRBV6-6
clone size: .
D gene: TRBD1
CDR3 protein: CASSYASQGAGETQYF
CDR3 DNA: TGTGCCAGCAGTTACGCTTCTCAGGGGGCTGGGGAGACCCAGTACTTC

J gene: TRBJ2-7
V gene: TRBV7-2
clone size: few
D gene: .
CDR3 protein: CASSRETSKQYF
CDR3 DNA: TGTGCCAGCAGCCGAGAAACTAGCAAGCAGTACTTC

J gene: TRBJ2-2
V gene: TRBV28
clone size: few
D gene: .
CDR3 protein: CASSSSDLENTGELFF
CDR3 DNA: TGTGCCAGCAGTTCCTCCGACCTCGAGAACACCGGGGAGCTGTTTTTT

J gene: TRBJ2-2
V gene: TRBV20-1
clone size: .
D gene: .
CDR3 protein: CSAHRAVTGGELFF
CDR3 DNA: TGCAGTGCCCACCGCGCAGTAACCGGCGGGGAGCTGTTTTTT

J gene: TRBJ2-5
V gene: TRBV29-1
clone size: .
D gene: .
CDR3 protein: CSVEVTDSQETQYF
CDR3 DNA: TGCAGCGTTGAAGTCACGGACAGCCAAGAGACCCAGTACTTC

J gene: TRBJ2-1
V gene: TRBV19
clone size: few
D gene: .
CDR3 protein: CASSIALDSYNEQFF
CDR3 DNA: TGTGCCAGTAGTATAGCCCTCGATTCCTACAATGAGCAGTTCTTC

J gene: TRBJ1-1
V gene: TRBV12-3/TRBV12-4
clone size: few
D gene: .
CDR3 protein: CASSLLGSTEAFF
CDR3 DNA: TGTGCCAGCAGTTTATTGGGAAGCACTGAAGCTTTCTTT

J gene: TRBJ2-6
V gene: TRBV15
clone size: few
D gene: TRBD1
CDR3 protein: CATSRDSWTGLVGANVLTF
CDR3 DNA: TGTGCCACCAGCAGAGATAGTTGGACAGGGCTGGTTGGGGCCAACGTCCTGACTTTC

J gene: TRBJ1-2
V gene: TRBV20-1
clone size: medium-sized
D gene: .
CDR3 protein: CSAADSEYGYTF
CDR3 DNA: TGCAGTGCCGCAGACAGCGAGTATGGCTACACCTTC

J gene: TRBJ2-1
V gene: TRBV7-2
clone size: once
D gene: TRBD2
CDR3 protein: CASSLLSSGGNNEQFF
CDR3 DNA: TGTGCCAGCAGCTTACTTTCTAGCGGGGGGAATAATGAGCAGTTCTTC

J gene: TRBJ1-1
V gene: TRBV7-2
clone size: .
D gene: .
CDR3 protein: CASSKTGYAEAFF
CDR3 DNA: TGTGCCAGCAGCAAAACAGGGTACGCTGAAGCTTTCTTT

J gene: TRBJ2-7
V gene: TRBV13
clone size: .
D gene: TRBD2
CDR3 protein: CASSRTAGGNPGGYEQYF
CDR3 DNA: TGTGCCAGCAGCCGTACAGCGGGAGGGAACCCCGGAGGATACGAGCAGTACTTC

J gene: TRBJ2-5
V gene: TRBV5-1
clone size: .
D gene: .
CDR3 protein: CASAMGGQETQYF
CDR3 DNA: TGCGCGTCAGCAATGGGGGGCCAAGAGACCCAGTACTTC

J gene: TRBJ2-3
V gene: TRBV19
clone size: .
D gene: .
CDR3 protein: CASKASGSWADTQYF
CDR3 DNA: TGTGCCAGTAAGGCATCCGGGAGTTGGGCAGATACGCAGTATTTT

J gene: TRBJ2-3
V gene: TRBV7-2
clone size: few
D gene: .
CDR3 protein: CASEPGSTDTQYF
CDR3 DNA: TGTGCCAGCGAACCGGGTAGCACAGATACGCAGTATTTT

J gene: TRBJ2-1
V gene: TRBV11-3
clone size: .
D gene: .
CDR3 protein: CASSGQGGGSYNEQFF
CDR3 DNA: TGTGCCAGCAGCGGACAGGGAGGGGGCTCCTACAATGAGCAGTTCTTC

J gene: TRBJ1-1
V gene: TRBV5-6
clone size: .
D gene: TRBD1
CDR3 protein: CASSRSGTGNTEAFF
CDR3 DNA: TGTGCCAGCAGTCGTTCCGGGACAGGGAACACTGAAGCTTTCTTT

J gene: TRBJ2-3
V gene: TRBV7-2
clone size: few
D gene: .
CDR3 protein: CASSLVNPLVSDTQYF
CDR3 DNA: TGTGCCAGCAGCTTAGTAAACCCCCTAGTCTCAGATACGCAGTATTTT

J gene: TRBJ1-5
V gene: TRBV7-6
clone size: .
D gene: TRBD1
CDR3 protein: CASSSRQGTQPQHF
CDR3 DNA: TGTGCCAGCAGCAGTCGACAGGGCACTCAGCCCCAGCATTTT

J gene: TRBJ2-5
V gene: TRBV20-1
clone size: .
D gene: TRBD2
CDR3 protein: CSASPTSGKETQYF
CDR3 DNA: TGCAGTGCTAGTCCGACTAGCGGGAAAGAGACCCAGTACTTC

J gene: TRBJ1-4
V gene: TRBV19
clone size: .
D gene: TRBD1
CDR3 protein: CASSKRTGPTNEKLFF
CDR3 DNA: TGTGCCAGTAGCAAACGGACAGGCCCAACTAATGAAAAACTGTTTTTT

J gene: TRBJ2-1
V gene: TRBV6-1
clone size: few
D gene: .
CDR3 protein: CASSSTEVEFF
CDR3 DNA: TGTGCCAGCAGTTCTACCGAGGTAGAGTTCTTC

J gene: TRBJ1-1
V gene: TRBV20-1
clone size: few
D gene: .
CDR3 protein: CSANTIRDFAEAFF
CDR3 DNA: TGCAGTGCCAATACTATCAGGGACTTCGCTGAAGCTTTCTTT

J gene: TRBJ2-1
V gene: TRBV6-1
clone size: .
D gene: .
CDR3 protein: CASSNRVVNEQFF
CDR3 DNA: TGTGCCAGCAGCAACAGGGTCGTAAATGAGCAGTTCTTC

J gene: TRBJ2-1
V gene: TRBV5-4
clone size: .
D gene: TRBD1
CDR3 protein: CASSLLPGQERTNEQFF
CDR3 DNA: TGTGCCAGCAGCTTGTTACCAGGACAGGAAAGGACCAATGAGCAGTTCTTC

J gene: TRBJ2-1
V gene: TRBV30
clone size: .
D gene: TRBD1
CDR3 protein: CAGADRANEQFF
CDR3 DNA: TGTGCCGGGGCGGACAGGGCAAATGAGCAGTTCTTC

J gene: TRBJ1-5
V gene: TRBV19
clone size: few
D gene: .
CDR3 protein: CASSIPSRVPNQPQHF
CDR3 DNA: TGTGCCAGTAGTATCCCTTCGAGGGTTCCCAATCAGCCCCAGCATTTT

J gene: TRBJ2-3
V gene: TRBV7-2
clone size: once
D gene: .
CDR3 protein: CASSLGGGADTQYF
CDR3 DNA: TGTGCCAGCAGCCTTGGTGGAGGAGCAGATACGCAGTATTTT

J gene: TRBJ2-2
V gene: TRBV19
clone size: few
D gene: .
CDR3 protein: CASSPSDLNTGELFF
CDR3 DNA: TGTGCCAGTAGCCCTAGCGACCTTAACACCGGGGAGCTGTTTTTT